This T cell receptor beta chain was sequenced in a study of blood T cell repertoires in COVID-19. Turning to the study itself: PBMCs, B-cell-depleted T cells, or T cells provided the cDNA or gDNA that made up the material.

V shed 3 bases, J shed 3 bases, and the junction held 6 bases outside the gene matches. Per the germline V gene, CDR1 is SNHLY and CDR2 is FYNNEI. The CDR3 loop spans 15 amino acids. The protocol was immunoSEQ multiplex PCR, while the TCRdb copy is restricted to in-frame clones and leaves out a portion. Here the sample spans under 60,000 clones, around 83% being singletons. This chain links TRBV2 with TRBJ2-3; 7 bases map to TRBD2. Sequenced: peripheral blood. This receptor was taken from a human donor in a cohort sampled during active COVID-19. In DNA form, the CDR3 reads TGTGCCAGCAGTGATGGGGGGGTGTGGACAGATACGCAGTATTTT. It encodes CASSDGGVWTDTQYF.